The next 3 T cell receptor beta chains were all read from a single sample in a study of cytomegalovirus exposure and HLA in healthy donors. It was with 60 Vbeta and 13 Jbeta primers that the PCR ran. Libraries were prepared by immunoSEQ multiplex PCR; TCRdb keeps only in-frame clonotypes and omits some of them. This table holds under 200,000 clones, roughly 80% found once. The sequencing input was PBMCs. The source is a woman in her twenties or thirties in good health and CMV-seronegative.

The chain has TRBV7-9 and TRBJ2-5; D gene unclear. There are 13 residues in the CDR3. CDR1 is SEHNR, CDR2 FQNEAQ, per germline (reference sequence). Deletions cut 5 bases from V and 5 bases from J, with 12 bases between. DNA for the CDR3: TGTGCCAGCAGCCTATTGCCTCGGGAGACCCAGTACTTC. It codes for CASSLLPRETQYF.

The chain's CDR3 is CASSRQGDDYGYTF. The DNA of the CDR3 is TGTGCCAGCAGTCGACAGGGGGACGACTATGGCTACACCTTC. J is TRBJ1-2 and V is TRBV28; 9 positions agree with TRBD1. Germline V gene lookup returns CDR1 MDHEN and CDR2 SYDVKM. The CDR3 length is 14 residues. J lost 3 bases, V lost 5 bases, and 4 bases had no gene match.

The genes are TRBV5-1 and TRBJ2-3; no clear D gene. Looked up from germline, CDR1 is SGHRS and CDR2 is YFSETQ. This CDR3 is 12 amino acids long. Trimming left V 5 bases short and J 3 bases short, with 7 bases between. The CDR3 DNA is TGCGCCAGCAGAACCGGGACAGATACGCAGTATTTT. Translated: CASRTGTDTQYF.